One sample yielded the 26 T cell receptor beta chains listed below, sequenced in a study of early T cells in non-severe SARS-CoV-2 infection. In TCRdb, the 5' RACE reads were re-called with MiXCR into one record per CDR3 protein. Among about 110,000 distinct CDR3 sequences listed, roughly 12% were seen once. The sample here was whole blood, taken at baseline. These receptors were taken from an adult who was a healthcare worker with PCR-confirmed SARS-CoV-2 infection or an uninfected control (not recorded which).

This clonotype was detected only a few times. The rearrangement uses TRBV18 and TRBJ1-6; 10 nucleotides line up with TRBD1. Germline assignment: CDR1 KGHSH and CDR2 LQKENI. CDR3 length: 16 amino acids. The ends lost 5 bases at V and 6 bases at J; junction bases unmatched: 7. CDR3 protein: CASSADRGRVNSPLHF. The CDR3 coding sequence is TGTGCCAGCTCAGCCGACAGGGGGCGGGTTAATTCACCCCTCCACTTT.

The genes are TRBV20-1 and TRBJ2-5; 9 bases map to TRBD2. V was pared by 2 bases and J by 4 bases, with 2 bases of the junction left unmatched. The CDR3 length is 13 residues. Germline loops: CDR1 DFQATT, CDR2 SNEGSKA (reference sequence). CDR3: CSARLAGSETQYF. CDR3 nucleotides: TGCAGTGCTAGACTAGCGGGATCAGAGACCCAGTACTTC.

This clonotype has only a few counts. V gene TRBV12-3 or TRBV12-4 combines with J gene TRBJ1-2, with 9 bases matching TRBD1. V was pared by 2 bases and J by 5 bases, with 3 bases of the junction left unmatched. The CDR3 is 14 residues long. The CDR3: CASSLSDRGYGYTF. The CDR3 region has the DNA TGTGCCAGCAGTTTATCGGACAGGGGTTATGGCTACACCTTC.

This chain's CDR3 is CASSLTGGFGTDTQYF. The CDR3 DNA reads TGTGCCAGCAGCTTAACAGGGGGCTTCGGCACAGATACGCAGTATTTT. The V call is TRBV7-2, the J call TRBJ2-3; 9 bases agree with TRBD1. J lost 1 base, V lost 2 bases, and 4 bases had no gene match. Germline V gene lookup returns CDR1 SGHTA and CDR2 FQGNSA. This CDR3 has 16 residues.

The sample holds a few counts of this clonotype. J is TRBJ2-1 and V is TRBV27; no definite D call. V shed 0 bases and J shed 0 bases, with 6 bases lying between them. CDR1 MNHEY and CDR2 SMNVEV come from the germline V gene (reference sequence). The CDR3 loop spans 15 amino acids. The CDR3 DNA follows: TGTGCCAGCAGTTTATCGGGCAGCTCCTACAATGAGCAGTTCTTC. Its translation is CASSLSGSSYNEQFF.

This clonotype has more than one count but fewer than ten. The rearrangement joins TRBV6-1 to TRBJ2-1; D not resolved. The length of the CDR3 is 14 residues. The germline V and J ends were trimmed by 7 bases and 6 bases, with 16 bases remaining between them. The germline CDR1 and CDR2 sequences are MNHNS and SASEGT. CDR3 sequence (DNA): TGTGCCAGCACTAGGGCCGTGGTCGGCAATGAGCAGTTCTTC. It is translated as CASTRAVVGNEQFF.

This clonotype came up a few times. The rearrangement joins TRBV9 to TRBJ2-7, with a tentative D call TRBD1 (6 bases). Trimming cost V 4 bases and J 1 base, with 12 bases left between them. The CDR3 consists of 14 residues. Germline assignment: CDR1 SGDLS and CDR2 YYNGEE. The CDR3 loop reads CASSTSGTSYEQYF. In DNA, the CDR3 is TGTGCCAGCAGCACTTCCGGGACATCCTACGAGCAGTACTTC.

This clonotype was detected a few times. The genes are TRBV12-3 or TRBV12-4 and TRBJ2-7; D is perhaps TRBD1 or TRBD2 (5 bases each). V dropped 5 bases and J dropped 4 bases, with 15 bases sitting between them. This CDR3 has 14 residues. CDR3 DNA: TGTGCCAGCAGTGAACCGGGACCAAAGTACGAGCAGTACTTC. This translates into CASSEPGPKYEQYF.

The chain carries TRBV2 and TRBJ1-3, with 9 bases that match TRBD1. The junction had 4 bases not matched to a gene; V was cut back by 9 bases and J by 4 bases. The germline V gene encodes CDR1 SNHLY and CDR2 FYNNEI. This CDR3 contains 13 residues. The CDR3 region is CARQGAQGNTIYF. CDR3 sequence (DNA): TGTGCCAGACAGGGGGCGCAAGGAAACACCATATATTTT.

This clonotype has only a few counts. V usage is TRBV20-1 and J usage is TRBJ1-1; no firm D call. CDR3 size: 11 residues. The germline V and J ends were trimmed by 8 bases and 4 bases, with 11 bases remaining between them. Germline assignment: CDR1 DFQATT and CDR2 SNEGSKA (reference sequence). CDR3 sequence reads: CSHDKITEAFF. The DNA for the CDR3 is TGCAGTCATGACAAGATCACTGAAGCTTTCTTT.

This clonotype was detected ten times or more. V and J are TRBV25-1 and TRBJ2-2; 12 positions match TRBD2. The CDR3 loop spans 16 amino acids. V lost 2 bases and J lost 3; bases outside the gene matches: 1. Germline CDR1 MGHDK, CDR2 SYGVNS. CDR3 protein: CASSEPSGRDTGELFF. The CDR3 bases are TGTGCCAGCAGTGAACCTAGCGGGAGGGACACCGGGGAGCTGTTTTTT.

This clonotype came up a few times. J is TRBJ2-5 and V is TRBV6-5; the D gene is possibly TRBD1 (6 bases). The germline V gene encodes CDR1 MNHEY and CDR2 SVGAGI. Trimming took off 0 bases at V and 5 bases at J, with 10 bases between the two ends. This CDR3 region has 14 residues. The CDR3 protein is CASSYSTGVETQYF. CDR3 bases: TGTGCCAGCAGTTACTCGACAGGCGTGGAGACCCAGTACTTC.

This clonotype was counted only a few times. The rearrangement links TRBV6-5 to TRBJ1-3; D unresolved. Trimming removed 2 bases from V and 0 bases from J, with 5 bases in between. CDR1 and CDR2 from the germline V gene are MNHEY and SVGAGI. This CDR3 has 14 amino acids. This CDR3 is CASSYDGSGNTIYF. CDR3 sequence (DNA): TGTGCCAGCAGTTACGACGGCTCTGGAAACACCATATATTTT.

This clonotype occurred a few times. This rearrangement joins TRBV20-1 to TRBJ2-7; D possibly corresponds to TRBD1 (6 bases). Germline V gene lookup returns CDR1 DFQATT and CDR2 SNEGSKA (reference sequence). There are 14 residues in the CDR3. V lost 4 bases and J 4 bases, leaving 17 bases between the germline ends. Here the CDR3 reads CSATAGTSLYEQYF. CDR3 coding DNA: TGCAGTGCTACGGCCGGGACATCCCTTTACGAGCAGTACTTC.

The CDR3 region has the DNA TGTGCCAGCAGCCAACAGGCCATGAACACTGAAGCTTTCTTT. This translates into CASSQQAMNTEAFF. This chain joins TRBV28 and TRBJ1-1; weak D call: TRBD1 (5 bases). V lost 6 bases to trimming and J lost 0 bases, with 11 bases between them. The V gene's germline CDR1 is MDHEN and CDR2 SYDVKM. CDR3 size: 14 residues.

The chain recombines TRBV18 with TRBJ1-4; D not resolved. The CDR3 is made up of 13 amino acids. CDR1 and CDR2 (germline): KGHSH, LQKENI. V was clipped by 2 bases and J by 5 bases, with 6 bases between them. The CDR3 is CASSPGGNEKLFF. CDR3 nucleotides: TGTGCCAGCTCACCAGGCGGGAATGAAAAACTGTTTTTT.

The chain recombines TRBV5-4 with TRBJ2-2; D is uncertain. The CDR3 is 14 amino acids. V was trimmed by 0 bases and J by 6 bases, leaving 9 bases between them. Germline V gene sequence: CDR1 SGHNT, CDR2 YYREEE (reference sequence). The CDR3 DNA sequence: TGTGCCAGCAGCTTGGAGGTTGCGGCCGGGGAGCTGTTTTTT. Its protein is CASSLEVAAGELFF.

For this clonotype: The junction shows a germline mismatch at one end, possibly a read error. This rearrangement joins TRBV7-8 to TRBJ2-2, with 9 bases matching TRBD2. This CDR3 comprises 17 residues. The germline gives CDR1 SGHVS, CDR2 FQNEAQ. CDR3 residues: CASSLALAGVVTGELFF. CDR3 nucleotides: TGTGCCAGCAGCTTAGCCTTAGCGGGAGTTGTTACCGGTGAGCTGTTTTTT.

This clonotype showed up many times. The chain couples TRBV6-1 to TRBJ1-1, with D hard to call. The CDR3 has 14 amino acids. V lost 7 bases and J 3 bases, leaving 15 bases between the germline ends. Germline V gene lookup returns CDR1 MNHNS and CDR2 SASEGT. The CDR3 sequence is CASKNNHGDTEAFF. The CDR3 DNA follows: TGTGCCAGCAAGAACAACCACGGGGACACTGAAGCTTTCTTT.

In this sample, this clonotype turned up a few times. The genes are TRBV7-8 and TRBJ1-2; D remains unclear. The CDR3 is made up of 13 amino acids. Germline-derived CDR1 and CDR2 are SGHVS and FQNEAQ. V lost 6 bases to trimming and J lost 6 bases, with 14 bases between them. CDR3 sequence reads: CASRLRRENGYTF. The CDR3 nucleotides read TGTGCCAGCAGGCTCCGGCGGGAAAATGGCTACACCTTC. Variable domain in full (rest from reference TRBV7-8 and TRBJ1-2): GAGVSQSPRYKVAKRGQDVALRCDPISGHVSLFWYQQALGQGPEFLTYFQNEAQLDKSGLPSDRFFAERPEGSVSTLKIQRTQQEDSAVYLCASRLRRENGYTFGSGTRLTVV.

The chain recombines TRBV28 with TRBJ2-1; TRBD1 agrees at 10 bases. Trimming removed 10 bases from V and 4 bases from J; junction bases left unmatched: 4. The germline CDR1 and CDR2 sequences are MDHEN and SYDVKM. This CDR3 contains 13 residues. CDR3 sequence (DNA): TGTGCCATCGCGGGACAGGGGTACAATGAGCAGTTCTTC. Protein product: CAIAGQGYNEQFF.

The rearrangement uses TRBV3-1 and TRBJ1-2; 10 bases line up with TRBD1. The CDR3 has 14 amino acids. CDR1 and CDR2 from the germline V gene are LGHDT and YNNKEL (reference sequence). V lost 1 base to trimming and J lost 8 bases; unmatched junction nucleotides: 4. DNA for the CDR3: TGTGCCAGCAGCCAAGCCGGGACAGGGGACGGCTACACCTTC. This translates into CASSQAGTGDGYTF.

This clonotype was observed many times. The chain recombines TRBV5-1 with TRBJ2-3; 7 positions agree with TRBD2. V was pared by 6 bases and J by 0 bases, with 1 base of the junction left unmatched. The V gene's germline CDR1 is SGHRS and CDR2 YFSETQ. This CDR3 is built from 13 residues. CDR3 in amino acids: CASKAGSTDTQYF. For the CDR3, the DNA is TGCGCCAGCAAAGCGGGGAGCACAGATACGCAGTATTTT.

A few counts support this clonotype. The chain links TRBV4-1 to TRBJ2-4; TRBD1 might be the D (6 bases). The germline gives CDR1 MGHRA, CDR2 YSYEKL. This CDR3 spans 15 amino acids. V shed 0 bases and J shed 7 bases, with 13 bases lying between them. The CDR3 loop is CASSQDEVTGNIQYF. In nucleotides, the CDR3 is TGCGCCAGCAGCCAAGATGAGGTTACAGGGAACATTCAGTACTTC.

The chain couples TRBV28 to TRBJ2-7, with D possibly TRBD2 on 5 matching bases. The germline CDR1 and CDR2 sequences are MDHEN and SYDVKM. V was trimmed by 8 bases and J by 7 bases, leaving 12 bases between them. The CDR3 sequence is 11 residues long. In nucleotides, the CDR3 is TGTGCCAGCCGGACTCTTGGGGAGCAGTACTTC. This gives the protein CASRTLGEQYF.

The chain combines TRBV11-2 with TRBJ2-7, with D possibly being TRBD2 (6 bases). The V gene's germline CDR1 is SGHAT and CDR2 FQNNGV. Trimming took off 0 bases at V and 7 bases at J, with 13 bases between the two ends. The CDR3 is 14 residues long. The CDR3 is CASSLDRASAEQYF. The CDR3 DNA reads TGTGCCAGCAGCTTAGATCGGGCTAGCGCAGAGCAGTACTTC.